This T cell receptor (beta chain) is from a study of blood T cells in healthy people across ages. The overall study: Per two T cells, about one barcoded beta molecule was captured through template switching.

Primed by a sample-barcoded 5' primer and a J-beta primer mix, a second PCR proceeded for 7 to 11 cycles. TCRdb redid the calling of the 5' RACE reads with MiXCR, one entry per CDR3 protein. The table lists 850,000 to 950,000 distinct CDR3 sequences, about 30% of them singletons. The V end lost 3 bases, the J end lost 0 bases, and 8 bases lay between the germline ends. The CDR3 runs to 14 residues. CDR1 and CDR2 (germline): ENHRY, SYGVKD. Sequenced sample: blood. The V gene is TRBV10-3, the J gene TRBJ1-1; possibly TRBD1 for D (5 bases). This TCR derives from a woman of 80 years or more in good health. The DNA for the CDR3 is TGTGCCATCAGTGATCGGGGGATGAACACTGAAGCTTTCTTT. Amino acids: CAISDRGMNTEAFF.